Described below is a single TCR beta chain sequence and its context. The target of this receptor is not known. No quality values exist for individual bases; no much larger clone is one base distant. The entry originates in a study of human T cells and chemical hapten exposure listed by TCRdb under 2021. The study in broad terms: For sensitization, 2% DPC in acetone was applied to a roughly 2 cm by roughly 2 cm area of upper inner arm skin. Libraries were pooled for sequencing, and variation in per-sample TCR yields was attributed mainly to small differences in library volumes within the pool. For every blood RNA sample, sequencing covered both the TCR alpha and TCR beta chains. The mostly female patient cohort included alopecia areata with under or over 50% scalp involvement, alopecia totalis and alopecia universalis. Weekly therapeutic DPC doses were additionally applied to the scalp of patients throughout the roughly 25-week study period. Blood for TCR sequencing was provided by twenty-nine alopecia patients at one to four time points (pre-sensitization, 2, 6 and 24 weeks). Patch testing was done on the upper back using Finn chambers containing 0.01% DPC, and results were scored after 6 days according to International Contact Dermatitis Research Group standards. Blood samples were taken from patients before sensitization (week 0) and at 2, 6 and about 24 weeks after DPC sensitization. In alopecia patients, the study followed how the peripheral blood TCR repertoire changed in vivo over primary and secondary sensitization to diphenylcyclopropenone (DPC), a hapten. Findings and caveats that apply to the study as a whole: Patch test score correlated positively with the number of PT1 expanded TCRs, reaching significance at thresholds 8, 16 and 32 but not at 4. DPC sensitization did not change how many TCRs were above 1 in 1000 frequency, and no evidence was found of alterations in global repertoire structure. All patients had alopecia, a presumed autoimmune disease, so their immune response might differ from that of healthy individuals. Significantly more large CDR3 similarity clusters were formed by expanded TCRs than by pre-sensitization or healthy control sets, consistent with antigen-driven responses. After repeated subsampling, changes were observed in the strength of the expansion versus patch-test correlation and in the threshold at which the correlation became significant.

The receptor library was made with RACE. TCRdb lists the instrument as NextSeq 500. During library preparation, unique molecular identifiers were attached to individual cDNA molecules so that TCRs could be counted quantitatively and reproducibly. In the authors' own workflow: A median of roughly 100,000 TCRs per sample was observed, with a range of 23,224 to 690,600. The Decombinator software suite was used to annotate the V, J and CDR3 of the TCR reads. For PS versus PT1 abundance plots, all samples were subsampled to the same number of TCRs (28,000). TCRs were defined as expanded if absent before sensitization and observed at least eight times at the 2-week time point. Starting from the raw public reads, TCRdb applied fastp trimming at Q25, assembled clones with MiXCR and retained in-frame beta chains. Entries are consolidated by CDR3 protein sequence, retaining the most common genes and DNA. TCRdb's processing, not the authors', yielded these V and J calls. The sample profile shows 56,000 or so distinct CDR3 sequences; approximately 9.7% of them were found once. The leading ten clones occupy 9.5% to 10% of the sample.

Read against the paper, the sample's time point label means: pre-sensitization, week 0. Taken with the paper, the label for treatment or condition translates to: therapeutic diphenylcyclopropenone sensitization with weekly scalp DPC. Total RNA was isolated from unfractionated whole blood collected in Tempus Blood RNA tubes. At each patch-test visit, blood was drawn before the patch test was applied. To be eligible, patients had to be aged 18 to 70, diagnosed with alopecia and judged suitable for DPC therapy, while pregnant patients were excluded. The CDR3 measures 16 amino acids from cysteine to phenylalanine. The entry retains the CDR3 DNA only, 48 bases that are in frame from base 1. CDR1 and CDR2, looked up from the germline V gene, are MGHRA and YSYEKL. For this chain, trimming is 2 bases at the V end and 5 bases at the J end, and the number of junction bases without a gene match is 10.

The V and J segments used are TRBV4-1 and TRBJ1-1, with 8 middle bases fitting TRBD1. The sequences come from whole blood, collected in connection with sensitization to the hapten diphenylcyclopropenone (DPC). The receptor's source is a woman younger than 45 with alopecia areata. Some clones in this sample may be carry-over from other donors' samples. This receptor has the CDR3 CASSQSRGQRGTEAFF. The nucleotide sequence reads as follows: TGCGCCAGCAGCCAAAGCAGGGGGCAAAGGGGAACTGAAGCTTTCTTT.